This TCR beta chain comes out of a study of beta chain features in type 1 diabetes (dated by TCRdb to between 2018 and 2020). In terms of the full investigation: Mean age, gender distribution, total cell number and subset yield were not different between patients and healthy donors. A total of some 100,000,000 sorted cells were examined across all samples, and a strong correlation was observed between cell number per subset and RNA yield. The study compared TCRB repertoires of sorted circulating CD4+ T cell subsets between recently diagnosed type 1 diabetes patients and matched healthy donors. Regulatory and stem cell-like memory subsets were obtained from only 8 patients and roughly eight healthy donors, while naive and central memory subsets were obtained from all 30 or so donors.

Broader findings and caveats from the paper: At VDJ recombination sites, type 1 diabetes patients had fewer insertions and more deleted nucleotides, which implies abnormalities in thymic rearrangement. Shorter templates might be favored by PCR, yet because patient and control samples were amplified and corrected together, any such skew would affect both groups equally. A moderate but significant shortening of TCRB CDR3 length was observed in type 1 diabetes patients in all four CD4+ subsets. Naive, central memory and regulatory TCRB repertoires appeared to be more similar among patients than among healthy donors. Sequencing cDNA rather than genomic DNA could over-represent highly expressing activated cells, although activation and CD3 levels did not differ between groups. Only small numbers of individuals were included in the HLA sub-analyses, which left unresolved whether HLA type had any influence on TCRB rearrangement.

The entire amount of isolated RNA was reverse transcribed using the High Capacity cDNA Reverse Transcription Kit, so the sequenced TCRB transcripts were expressed ones. Naive, central memory and regulatory T cell samples underwent deep immunoSEQ sequencing, averaging around 4 million total reads per sample. After sorted cells were lysed in RLT buffer, RNA was extracted with DNase-treated RNeasy Micro or Mini kits, with the choice depending on cell number. To prevent cross-contamination, each cell subset was processed individually, whereas patient and healthy donor samples were processed jointly. The immunoSEQ multiplex PCR was used to amplify TCRB sequences from cDNA, generating 87-bp fragments that spanned the CDR3 region. Amplicons were sequenced on the Illumina HiSeq platform. The authors' analysis ran thus. PCR bias was corrected computationally using synthetic template baselines, and reads within Hamming distance 2 were collapsed, with unmergeable singletons discarded. Reads were aligned against IMGT to assign V, D and J genes, CDR3 length and insertions or deletions at six rearrangement sites. Within each subset, clonotype counts were normalized to sorted cell number, after which true diversity and Gini coefficients were computed with the tcR R package. The overlap coefficient, calculated on TCRB nucleotide sequences, was used to quantify repertoire sharing. TCRdb stores this immuneACCESS table with in-frame sequences only. Part of the clones is absent; in the studies checked, under half of the shortfall reflects unresolved V genes, and no reason is known for the rest. The D gene and trimming were derived from the DNA, and the V and J assignments and clone size from that table. This sample gives 300,000 or so clones in total; approximately 9.7% of them show up just once. The ten most abundant clones make up roughly 1% of the sample.

From each donor, a single peripheral blood sample of 90 to 150 mL on average was drawn into heparinised tubes. Naive, central memory, regulatory and stem cell-like memory CD4+ T cells were sorted on a BD FACSAria II using a panel including CD45RO, CCR7, CD25, CD127, CD95 and CD27. All sorted populations exceeded 95% purity. PBMCs were isolated right away by Lymphoprep density gradient centrifugation and were stained directly, without culture. Samples were stained and sorted in pairs, with one healthy donor and one patient per experiment, so that batch effects were minimized. This clone was detected a few times. Its antigen is still unknown. Base qualities are not at hand, and no much larger clone is one base apart. This TCR derives from a man aged 25-45 years with type 1 diabetes. Sequences were obtained from central memory CD4+ T cells from blood.

The DNA sequence is as follows: TGCGCCAGCAGCACGCTGACAGGGGACACTGAAGCTTTCTTT. This encodes CASSTLTGDTEAFF. The rearrangement joined TRBV5-1 to TRBJ1-1, and TRBD1 matches 8 of the central bases. The CDR3 runs 14 amino acids, cysteine and phenylalanine included. CDR3 DNA is the only sequence kept; it has 42 bases, read in frame from the first base. V trim: 4 bases; J trim: 3 bases; unmatched bases: 5. CDR1 SGHRS and CDR2 YFSETQ are derived from the germline V gene.